These 20 T cell receptor beta chains came from one sample sequenced in a study of CD8+ T cells in alopecia areata. Once RNA had been extracted, it was reverse transcribed into cDNA to act as the sequencing template. The table came from immunoSEQ multiplex PCR; TCRdb's copy has only in-frame clones and leaves some out. The sample has roughly 200,000 clones, around 60% seen once. As to treatment: oral pan-JAK inhibitor, 5-10 mg twice daily. Here the sequenced sample was CD4+ T cells sorted from blood, taken at week 4, from a patient treated with tofacitinib. Source of these receptors: a human donor with alopecia areata.

The V and J genes are TRBV5-1 and TRBJ2-6, with D uncertain. Germline CDR1 SGHRS, CDR2 YFSETQ. This CDR3 comprises 14 residues. Trimming took off 4 bases at V and 3 bases at J, with 8 bases between the two ends. CDR3 in DNA: TGCGCCAGCAGCGCCGCCTTTGGGGCCAACGTCCTGACTTTC. Residues: CASSAAFGANVLTF.

The chain carries TRBV7-9 and TRBJ2-3, with D perhaps matching TRBD1 (6 bases). Trimming removed 5 bases from V and 6 bases from J, with 9 bases in between. This CDR3 contains 12 residues. Germline CDR1 and CDR2: SEHNR and FQNEAQ (reference sequence). CDR3 loop: CASSIGQDTQYF. The CDR3 region has the DNA TGTGCCAGCAGCATCGGACAGGATACGCAGTATTTT.

This clone was seen a handful of times. The J gene is TRBJ2-3, the V gene TRBV29-1, with D perhaps TRBD1 (6 bases). Germline-derived CDR1 and CDR2 are SQVTM and ANQGSEA. CDR3 length equals 14 residues. The V end lost 7 bases, the J end lost 6 bases, and 20 bases lay between the germline ends. The CDR3 DNA sequence: TGCAGCGCCGGCAGTGGCAGGGGTCCCGATACGCAGTATTTT. As protein: CSAGSGRGPDTQYF.

The chain has TRBV7-8 and TRBJ2-1; 10 nucleotides line up with TRBD1. V trimming: 5 bases; J trimming: 12 bases; junction bases outside the gene matches: 7. Germline V gene lookup returns CDR1 SGHVS and CDR2 FQNEAQ. The CDR3 totals 13 residues. This CDR3 reads CASSIDRGHGQFF. The CDR3 DNA sequence: TGTGCCAGCAGCATCGACAGGGGGCATGGGCAGTTCTTC.

This rearrangement joins TRBV9 to TRBJ1-6, with a possible D match to TRBD1 (6 bases). The CDR3 is 15 amino acids. Trimming pared 2 bases from V and 6 bases from J, leaving 12 bases between. CDR1 and CDR2 (germline): SGDLS, YYNGEE. The CDR3 nucleotides read TGTGCCAGCAGCGTGGATGGGGGCCGTAATTCACCCCTCCACTTT. Its protein is CASSVDGGRNSPLHF.

The chain couples TRBV4-3 to TRBJ1-2, with D uncertain. The V and J ends lost 4 bases and 5 bases respectively, with 17 bases between them. Germline CDR1 LGHNA, CDR2 YSLEER. The CDR3 runs 15 residues. The CDR3 is CASSPVLTGGYGYTF. The CDR3 region has the DNA TGCGCCAGCAGCCCTGTCCTAACTGGCGGTTATGGCTACACCTTC.

V usage is TRBV2 and J usage is TRBJ1-1; D gene unclear. Looked up from germline, CDR1 is SNHLY and CDR2 is FYNNEI. V was trimmed by 7 bases and J by 6 bases, leaving 15 bases between them. CDR3 length: 13 amino acids. The CDR3 DNA sequence: TGTGCCAGCAACGGACGGTGGGTAGCTGAAGCTTTCTTT. Translated, it gives CASNGRWVAEAFF.

CDR3 nucleotides: TGTGCCAGCAGCGCGGACACTTCGGCGGCTAATGAAAAACTGTTTTTT. Its translation is CASSADTSAANEKLFF. The chain links TRBV9 to TRBJ1-4; D might be TRBD1 (5 bases). Germline-derived CDR1 and CDR2 are SGDLS and YYNGEE. V shed 3 bases and J shed 3 bases, with 15 bases lying between them. This CDR3 is 16 amino acids long.

The chain employs TRBV30 and TRBJ1-2; D remains unclear. Trimming cost V 4 bases and J 3 bases, with 12 bases left between them. Germline CDR1 reads GTSNPN; CDR2 reads SVGIG (reference sequence). The CDR3 is made up of 13 amino acids. The CDR3 DNA is TGTGCCTGGATGACGGAGGCTTACTATGGCTACACCTTC. Encoded protein: CAWMTEAYYGYTF.

CDR3 in DNA: TGCAGCGGCCGACTAGCGGGGACCAAAAACATTCAGTACTTC. It encodes CSGRLAGTKNIQYF. The genes are TRBV29-1 and TRBJ2-4; 11 bases agree with TRBD2. V lost 7 bases and J lost 2; bases outside the gene matches: 4. This CDR3 comprises 14 residues. Per germline, CDR1 SQVTM and CDR2 ANQGSEA.

The chain employs TRBV9 and TRBJ2-3; TRBD1 might be the D (6 bases). V was trimmed by 0 bases and J by 2 bases, leaving 7 bases between them. CDR1 SGDLS and CDR2 YYNGEE come from the germline V gene. This CDR3 comprises 14 residues. CDR3 sequence reads: CASSVAGATDTQYF. For the CDR3, the DNA is TGTGCCAGCAGCGTAGCAGGGGCCACAGATACGCAGTATTTT.

The gene calls are TRBV30 and TRBJ1-2, with 9 bases matching TRBD1. CDR1 is GTSNPN and CDR2 is SVGIG in the germline V gene (reference sequence). The V gene end was trimmed by 2 bases and the J gene end by 0 bases; junction bases not matched to a gene: 4. The CDR3 is 15 residues long. The CDR3 here is CAWSRGQGPNYGYTF. The CDR3 region has the DNA TGTGCCTGGAGTAGGGGACAGGGCCCTAACTATGGCTACACCTTC.

This clone came up a few times. The chain combines TRBV7-2 with TRBJ2-2; 9 bases fit TRBD2. The V and J ends lost 5 bases and 1 base, in that order; junction bases with no gene match: 2. The CDR3 runs to 15 residues. From germline, CDR1 is SGHTA and CDR2 FQGNSA. The CDR3 nucleotides are TGTGCCAGCAGCCGTAGCGGGGGGAACACCGGGGAGCTGTTTTTT. Translated: CASSRSGGNTGELFF.

Only a few counts were recorded for this clone. The chain carries TRBV23-1 and TRBJ2-7; 7 bases map to TRBD1. TRBV23-1 falls under the ORF class, with uncertain function. V shed 9 bases, J shed 2 bases, and the junction held 4 bases outside the gene matches. The CDR3 loop spans 12 amino acids. CDR3 sequence reads: CASMDRPYEQYF. The CDR3, as DNA: TGCGCCAGTATGGACAGGCCCTACGAGCAGTACTTC.

The chain combines TRBV27 with TRBJ2-5; D is undetermined. The CDR3 is 13 residues long. Germline assignment: CDR1 MNHEY and CDR2 SMNVEV (reference sequence). V was cut by 3 bases and J by 0 bases, with 5 bases left in between. CDR3 sequence (DNA): TGTGCCAGCAGTTTTGGGTACCAAGAGACCCAGTACTTC. This gives the protein CASSFGYQETQYF.

The V call is TRBV5-1, the J call TRBJ2-5, with D possibly called TRBD1 or TRBD2 (6 bases each). V was cut by 0 bases and J by 4 bases, with 19 bases left in between. The CDR3 is 17 amino acids. Germline loops: CDR1 SGHRS, CDR2 YFSETQ. CDR3 in amino acids: CASSLASTGLQGETQYF. The DNA of the CDR3 is TGCGCCAGCAGCTTGGCCTCAACTGGACTACAGGGAGAGACCCAGTACTTC.

The J gene is TRBJ1-2, the V gene TRBV14; no clear D. V gave up 5 bases and J gave up 4 bases, with 8 bases separating them. Germline-derived CDR1 and CDR2 are SGHDN and FVKESK. The CDR3 is 12 amino acids. The CDR3, as DNA: TGTGCCAGCAGCGTCGGATCCTATGGCTACACCTTC. Residues: CASSVGSYGYTF.

V usage is TRBV2 and J usage is TRBJ2-2, with D perhaps given as TRBD1 or TRBD2 (5 bases each). The CDR3 has 14 residues. V was cut by 4 bases and J by 3 bases, with 9 bases left in between. Germline CDR1 and CDR2: SNHLY and FYNNEI. CDR3 sequence reads: CASSARGYTGELFF. CDR3 DNA sequence: TGTGCCAGCAGTGCGAGGGGTTACACCGGGGAGCTGTTTTTT.

The chain has TRBV7-9 and TRBJ2-7; 9 bases align to TRBD2. The junction had 13 bases not matched to a gene; V was cut back by 5 bases and J by 2 bases. Germline-derived CDR1 and CDR2 are SEHNR and FQNEAQ (reference sequence). This CDR3 spans 17 amino acids. The CDR3: CASSPVPPSGVTYEQYF. CDR3 sequence (DNA): TGTGCCAGCAGCCCCGTCCCCCCTAGCGGGGTAACCTACGAGCAGTACTTC.

V usage is TRBV7-2 and J usage is TRBJ1-5; the D is unclear. V dropped 2 bases and J dropped 1 base, with 6 bases sitting between them. CDR3 length: 14 residues. Germline V lookup: CDR1 SGHTA, CDR2 FQGNSA. This CDR3 is CASSLPVSNQPQHF. The CDR3 nucleotides are TGTGCCAGCAGCTTACCGGTGAGCAATCAGCCCCAGCATTTT.